The next 12 T cell receptor beta chains were all read from a single sample in a study of T-cell reconstitution after alpha-beta-depleted transplantation in children. Preparing the TCRbeta library involved the use of unique molecular identifiers. TCRdb reprocessed the PCR reads with MiXCR, giving one entry per CDR3 protein. The repertoire has approximately 500,000 distinct CDR3 sequences, around 27% of them found once; the top ten carry 36%. The sample consisted of PBMCs, taken before TCRalphabeta/CD19-depleted stem cell transplant. Receptors originate from a boy under three years old with Wiskott-Aldrich syndrome, due to receive a stem cell transplant.

This clonotype was detected a few times. The CDR3 spells CASSLGRPYEQYF. CDR3 in DNA: TGTGCCAGCAGCTTAGGCAGACCCTACGAGCAGTACTTC. This chain links TRBV7-2 with TRBJ2-7, with unresolved D. CDR3 length equals 13 residues. Trimming pared 1 base from V and 2 bases from J, leaving 6 bases between. Looked up from germline, CDR1 is SGHTA and CDR2 is FQGNSA.

This chain joins TRBV20-1 and TRBJ2-1; D is possibly TRBD2 (6 bases). This CDR3 has 14 residues. V was cut by 4 bases and J by 0 bases, with 10 bases left in between. CDR1 and CDR2 (germline): DFQATT, SNEGSKA (reference sequence). This CDR3 is CSAIGGNSYNEQFF. The CDR3, as DNA: TGCAGTGCTATAGGCGGGAACTCCTACAATGAGCAGTTCTTC.

This clonotype came up a few times. The chain has TRBV28 and TRBJ2-7, with 11 positions matching TRBD2. The CDR3 covers 14 residues. The germline V gene has CDR1 MDHEN and CDR2 SYDVKM. The J segment lost 7 bases and the V segment lost 3 bases, leaving 5 bases of the junction unmatched. This CDR3 is CASSFSGRAREQYF. The CDR3 nucleotides read TGTGCCAGCAGTTTTAGCGGGAGGGCCAGGGAGCAGTACTTC. The whole variable domain, filled in from reference TRBV28 and TRBJ2-7, reads DVKVTQSSRYLVKRTGEKVFLECVQDMDHENMFWYRQDPGLGLRLIYFSYDVKMKEKGDIPEGYSVSREKKERFSLILESASTNQTSMYLCASSFSGRAREQYFGPGTRLTVT.

This chain joins TRBV10-3 and TRBJ2-5, with 7 bases lining up with TRBD1. Germline V CDR1 and CDR2: ENHRY, SYGVKD. V lost 6 bases to trimming and J lost 4 bases; unmatched junction nucleotides: 2. This CDR3 has 12 residues. Written as DNA, the CDR3 is TGTGCCATCAGCCAGGGGGTAGAGACCCAGTACTTC. As protein: CAISQGVETQYF.

This clonotype was seen a few times. The rearrangement joins TRBV27 to TRBJ2-2, with D maybe TRBD1 (6 bases). Germline V lookup: CDR1 MNHEY, CDR2 SMNVEV (reference sequence). CDR3 size: 15 residues. Trimming took off 3 bases at V and 5 bases at J, with 13 bases between the two ends. The CDR3 spells CASSLFRGRTGELFF. The CDR3 bases are TGTGCCAGCAGTTTGTTCAGGGGAAGAACCGGGGAGCTGTTTTTT.

V and J are TRBV5-1 and TRBJ2-1; D is possibly TRBD2 (6 bases). CDR1 and CDR2 (germline): SGHRS, YFSETQ. This CDR3 is built from 16 residues. V lost 2 bases to trimming and J lost 0 bases, with 12 bases between them. CDR3 region: CASSFVAANSYNEQFF. CDR3 DNA sequence: TGCGCCAGCAGCTTCGTAGCGGCCAACTCCTACAATGAGCAGTTCTTC.

The V gene is TRBV5-1, the J gene TRBJ2-4; 10 bases are a match to TRBD2. Germline V gene sequence: CDR1 SGHRS, CDR2 YFSETQ. The CDR3 contains 17 residues. Trimming removed 1 base from V and 4 bases from J; junction bases left unmatched: 8. For the CDR3, the DNA is TGCGCCAGCAGCTTGTGGGCTAGCGGGGGTCCGAAAAACATTCAGTACTTC. Residues: CASSLWASGGPKNIQYF.

The sample holds a few counts of this clonotype. The J gene is TRBJ2-2, the V gene TRBV5-1, with D perhaps matching TRBD2 (6 bases). There are 14 residues in the CDR3. Germline-derived CDR1 and CDR2 are SGHRS and YFSETQ. The V and J ends lost 4 bases and 6 bases respectively, with 13 bases between them. The CDR3: CASSALSGAGELFF. CDR3 coding DNA: TGCGCCAGCAGCGCCCTTTCGGGGGCCGGGGAGCTGTTTTTT. Supplemented by reference TRBV5-1 and TRBJ2-2, the full variable domain reads KAGVTQTPRYLIKTRGQQVTLSCSPISGHRSVSWYQQTPGQGLQFLFEYFSETQRNKGNFPGRFSGRQFSNSRSEMNVSTLELGDSALYLCASSALSGAGELFFGEGSRLTVL.

The chain uses TRBV12-3 or TRBV12-4 and TRBJ2-1, with D uncertain. The CDR3 spans 13 residues. With 7 bases removed from V and 6 bases from J, the gap between germline ends came to 13 bases. CDR3 coding DNA: TGTGCCAGCACAAAGCCCCCGGTCAATGAGCAGTTCTTC. This gives the protein CASTKPPVNEQFF.

This clonotype occurred once. V is TRBV5-6 and J is TRBJ1-3; D remains ambiguous. Between the trimmed V and J ends, which lost 0 bases and 0 bases, there was a span of 4 bases. CDR3 length equals 14 residues. The germline CDR1 and CDR2 sequences are SGHDT and YYEEEE. The CDR3 nucleotides are TGTGCCAGCAGCTTGGAACCCTCTGGAAACACCATATATTTT. It specifies CASSLEPSGNTIYF. The full variable domain, with the rest looked up from reference TRBV5-6 and TRBJ1-3, is DAGVTQSPTHLIKTRGQQVTLRCSPKSGHDTVSWYQQALGQGPQFIFQYYEEEERQRGNFPDRFSGHQFPNYSSELNVNALLLGDSALYLCASSLEPSGNTIYFGEGSWLTVV.

The CDR3 spells CASSSLAGSNEQFF. The CDR3 nucleotides read TGTGCCAGCAGCTCTCTAGCGGGGAGCAATGAGCAGTTCTTC. The rearrangement links TRBV7-2 to TRBJ2-1; 9 nucleotides agree with TRBD2. V dropped 4 bases and J dropped 6; count of bases not matched to a gene: 4. Germline V gene sequence: CDR1 SGHTA, CDR2 FQGNSA. CDR3 size: 14 residues.

The chain couples TRBV12-3 or TRBV12-4 to TRBJ2-3, with D perhaps matching TRBD2 (5 bases). The CDR3 runs 15 residues. Trimming took 0 bases from V and 6 from J, leaving 13 bases between them. CDR3 nucleotides: TGTGCCAGCAGTTTAGCGCAGACCGGGGTCGATACGCAGTATTTT. It specifies CASSLAQTGVDTQYF.